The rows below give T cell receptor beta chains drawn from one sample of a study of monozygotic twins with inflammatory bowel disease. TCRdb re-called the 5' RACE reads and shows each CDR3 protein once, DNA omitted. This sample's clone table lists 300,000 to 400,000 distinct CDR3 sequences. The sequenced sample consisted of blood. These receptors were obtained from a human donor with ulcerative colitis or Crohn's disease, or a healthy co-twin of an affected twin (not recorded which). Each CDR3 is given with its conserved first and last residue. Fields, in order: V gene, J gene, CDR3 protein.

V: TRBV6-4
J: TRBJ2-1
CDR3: CASSPGDRGNNEQFF

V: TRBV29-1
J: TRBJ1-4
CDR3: CSAFQGEKLFF

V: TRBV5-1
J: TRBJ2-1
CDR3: CASSPGQASSYNEQFF

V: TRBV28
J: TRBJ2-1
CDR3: CASSLVGPNEQFF

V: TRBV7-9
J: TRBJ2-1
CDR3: CASSLITLPYNEQFF

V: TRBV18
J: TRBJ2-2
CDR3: CASSPGTSSNTGELFF

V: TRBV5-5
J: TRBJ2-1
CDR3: CASSWGRNNEQFF

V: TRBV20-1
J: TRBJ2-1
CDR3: CSAATGPESTDEQFF

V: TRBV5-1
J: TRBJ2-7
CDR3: CASSLDSITYEQYF

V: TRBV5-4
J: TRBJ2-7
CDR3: CASSFVQGASTYEQYF

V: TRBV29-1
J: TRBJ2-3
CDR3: CSVGARVRSGRDTDTQYF

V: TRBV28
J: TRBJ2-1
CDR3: CASRSDSLYNEQFF

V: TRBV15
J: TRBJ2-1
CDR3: CATSRDLPGGTYNEQFF

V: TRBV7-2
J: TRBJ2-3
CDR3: CASSKSGLRTDTQYF

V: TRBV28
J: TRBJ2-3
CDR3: CASSFEGDTDTQYF

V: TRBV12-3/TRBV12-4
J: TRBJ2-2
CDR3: CASSFDHNTGELFF

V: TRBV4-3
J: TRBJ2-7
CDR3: CASSQDRVSGRLYEQYF

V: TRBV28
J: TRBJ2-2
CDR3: CASRRQRGGELFF

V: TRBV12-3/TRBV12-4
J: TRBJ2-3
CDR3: CASSLTPPGPDTQYF

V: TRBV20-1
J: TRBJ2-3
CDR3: CSASSNRVSDTQYF

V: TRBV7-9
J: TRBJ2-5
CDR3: CASSLTTSGGQETQYF

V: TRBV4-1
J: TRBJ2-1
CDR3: CASSQVPYKIGNEQFF

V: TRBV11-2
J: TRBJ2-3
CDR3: CASSFGGQADTQYF

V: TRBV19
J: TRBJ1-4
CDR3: CASSPRDSALPGLEKLFF

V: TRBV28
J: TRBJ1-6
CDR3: CASSSGGGNSPLHF

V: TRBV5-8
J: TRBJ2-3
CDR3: CASRSVGTADTQYF

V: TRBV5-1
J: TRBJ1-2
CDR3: CASSPGTASYGYTF

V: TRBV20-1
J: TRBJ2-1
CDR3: CSARPLAGGIYNEQFF

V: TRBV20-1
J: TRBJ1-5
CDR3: CSARDTQGNQPQHF

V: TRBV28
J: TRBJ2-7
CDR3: CASSPGVAEQYF

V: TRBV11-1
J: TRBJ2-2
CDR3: CASSLGHFGRRGTGELFF

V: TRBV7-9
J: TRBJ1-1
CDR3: CASSPFMRQGRTEAFF

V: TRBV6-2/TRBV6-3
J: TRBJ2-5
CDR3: CASSYSGLQETQYF

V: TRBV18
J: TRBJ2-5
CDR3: CASSPAKTGVETQYF

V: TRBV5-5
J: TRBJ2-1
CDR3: CASSLRTSGIGYNEQFF

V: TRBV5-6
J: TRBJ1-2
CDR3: CASSLQGVNYGYTF

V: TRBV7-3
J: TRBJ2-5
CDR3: CASSRTAQGTQYF

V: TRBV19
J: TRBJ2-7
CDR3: CASSMSGQAYEQYF

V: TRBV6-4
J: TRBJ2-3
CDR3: CASRASPGRFLSGRGTDTQYF

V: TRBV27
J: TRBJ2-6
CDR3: CAARDRGGSGANVLTF

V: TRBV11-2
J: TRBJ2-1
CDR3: CASSFSGTRDRFSYNEQFF

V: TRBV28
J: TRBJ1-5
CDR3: CASRENSGNQPQHF

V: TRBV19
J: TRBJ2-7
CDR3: CASSITGGAGEQYF

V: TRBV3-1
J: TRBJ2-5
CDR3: CASSQDAPSWVTQYF

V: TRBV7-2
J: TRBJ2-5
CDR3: CASRMGETQYF

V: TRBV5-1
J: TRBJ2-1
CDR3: CASSFVDNEQFF

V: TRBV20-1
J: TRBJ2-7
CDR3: CSARDRQGGPYEQYF

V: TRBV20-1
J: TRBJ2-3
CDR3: CSARQSSTDTQYF

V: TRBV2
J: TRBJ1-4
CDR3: CASSVGGPNEKLFF

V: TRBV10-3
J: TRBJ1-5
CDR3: CAIHPGAGADQPQHF

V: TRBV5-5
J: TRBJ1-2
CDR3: CASSSTGPNYGYTF